A single sample gave rise to the 13 T cell receptor beta chains below, sequenced in a study of T cells in Graves' hyperthyroidism and ophthalmopathy. TCR beta CDR3 regions were amplified from RNA. Carried out on the TCR CDR3, a first-round RT-PCR used the HTBI primer set. TCRdb reprocessed the multiplex PCR reads with MiXCR, giving one entry per CDR3 protein. The repertoire holds fewer than 900,000 distinct CDR3 sequences, with about a sixth as singletons. The sample taken for sequencing was blood. The origin of the receptors is a man aged 18 to 35 with Graves' hyperthyroidism.

Many counts were recorded for this clonotype. The chain joins TRBV18 to TRBJ1-1; D not resolved. Germline V gene data show CDR1 as KGHSH and CDR2 as LQKENI. This CDR3 is built from 15 residues. With 0 bases removed from V and 3 bases from J, the gap between germline ends came to 11 bases. CDR3 DNA: TGTGCCAGCTCACCACCAAGTAACCGGGACACTGAAGCTTTCTTT. Amino acid sequence: CASSPPSNRDTEAFF.

This clonotype was seen many times. V and J are TRBV11-2 and TRBJ1-2, with D perhaps matching TRBD1 (5 bases). The CDR3 spans 14 residues. Trimming removed 4 bases from V and 0 bases from J, with 9 bases in between. CDR1 is SGHAT and CDR2 is FQNNGV in the germline V gene. Written as DNA, the CDR3 is TGTGCCAGCAGCTCGGCGACAGCTAACTATGGCTACACCTTC. Its protein product is CASSSATANYGYTF.

This clonotype was seen at least ten times. The chain combines TRBV28 with TRBJ2-7, with 9 bases fitting TRBD1. The trim removed 5 bases at V and 4 bases at J, leaving 9 bases unmatched. The CDR3 runs 15 residues. Per germline, CDR1 MDHEN and CDR2 SYDVKM. CDR3 coding DNA: TGTGCCAGCAGTGCGACAGGGGGTCAGACTTACGAGCAGTACTTC. Its protein product is CASSATGGQTYEQYF.

This chain links TRBV2 with TRBJ1-5; possible D gene TRBD1, 6 bases. V lost 2 bases, J lost 6 bases, and 20 bases lay in between. From germline, CDR1 is SNHLY and CDR2 FYNNEI. This CDR3 is built from 17 residues. The CDR3 DNA reads TGTGCCAGCAGTGAATCGAGCAGGGGCGGTGTAAGTCAGCCCCAGCATTTT. Translated: CASSESSRGGVSQPQHF. Full variable domain (outside the CDR3, taken from reference TRBV2 and TRBJ1-5): EPEVTQTPSHQVTQMGQEVILRCVPISNHLYFYWYRQILGQKVEFLVSFYNNEISEKSEIFDDQFSVERPDGSNFTLKIRSTKLEDSAMYFCASSESSRGGVSQPQHFGDGTRLSIL.

The V gene is TRBV4-1, the J gene TRBJ2-2; tentatively, D is TRBD2 (6 bases). Germline values: CDR1 MGHRA, CDR2 YSYEKL. This CDR3 spans 16 amino acids. The V and J ends lost 3 bases and 3 bases respectively, with 14 bases between them. The CDR3 bases are TGCGCCAGCAGCCAGGGCCCGGGGAGGTACACCGGGGAGCTGTTTTTT. It translates to CASSQGPGRYTGELFF.

As for this clonotype: Sequence at one end of the junction differs from germline and may be a read error. This chain uses TRBV6-1 with TRBJ2-7; perhaps D is TRBD1 or TRBD2 (5 bases each). In germline, CDR1 is MNHNS, CDR2 SASEGT. The CDR3 length is 13 residues. CDR3 loop: CASSGYGGYEQYF. In DNA form, the CDR3 reads TGCGCCAGCAGTGGTTATGGGGGCTACGAGCAGTACTTC.

This clonotype was found a few times. The chain employs TRBV7-9 and TRBJ1-4; D unresolved. Per germline, CDR1 SEHNR and CDR2 FQNEAQ (reference sequence). The CDR3 totals 13 residues. The V end was cut by 6 bases, the J end by 4 bases, with 9 bases between. The CDR3 bases are TGTGCCAGCAGATCTACCCATAATGAAAAACTGTTTTTT. It codes for CASRSTHNEKLFF.

As concerns this clonotype: An end of the junction does not agree with germline; a read error may underlie this. The chain combines TRBV11-3 with TRBJ2-7; 10 bases are a match to TRBD2. This CDR3 contains 14 residues. CDR1 and CDR2 (germline): SGHNT, YENEEA. The CDR3 DNA follows: TGTGCCGGCAGCCGGACTAGCGGTTCCTACGAGCAGTACTTC. This sequence encodes CAGSRTSGSYEQYF.

The chain is built from TRBV16 and TRBJ1-6, with D perhaps TRBD1 (6 bases). The length of the CDR3 is 15 residues. Trimming removed 7 bases at V and 9 bases at J, with 19 bases between. CDR1 is KGHSY, CDR2 FQNENV, per germline. CDR3 region: CASTPEGGPFSPLHF. The CDR3 DNA reads as TGTGCCAGCACCCCAGAAGGGGGGCCCTTTTCACCCCTCCACTTT.

This clonotype was detected ten times or more. J is TRBJ2-7 and V is TRBV6-6, with D possibly being TRBD2 (6 bases). The V gene's germline CDR1 is MNHNY and CDR2 SVGAGI (reference sequence). This CDR3 comprises 14 residues. V was pared by 2 bases and J by 7 bases, with 15 bases between. The CDR3, as DNA: TGTGCCAGCAGTTACGGGCAGGCTCGGGAGGAGCAGTACTTC. It encodes CASSYGQAREEQYF.

The V call is TRBV4-2, the J call TRBJ1-2; no clear D gene. Trimming pared 0 bases from V and 4 bases from J, leaving 18 bases between. Germline CDR1 is LGHNA and CDR2 is YNFKEQ. This CDR3 region has 17 residues. CDR3 DNA: TGTGCCAGCAGCCAAGATCTTAGGGCAGGTGACGTCTATGGCTACACCTTC. It is translated as CASSQDLRAGDVYGYTF.

This clonotype was recorded only once. The V gene is TRBV6-2 or TRBV6-3, the J gene TRBJ1-5; TRBD1 might be the D (5 bases). The length of the CDR3 is 14 residues. Germline assignment: CDR1 MNHEY and CDR2 SVGEGT. V was cut by 7 bases and J by 0 bases, with 10 bases left in between. In DNA, the CDR3 is TGTGCCAGCAACCGACAGATTAGCAATCAGCCCCAGCATTTT. Translating it yields CASNRQISNQPQHF.

This clonotype was seen repeatedly, ten times or more. This sequence joins TRBV12-3 or TRBV12-4 and TRBJ2-2, with D possibly being TRBD1 (6 bases). This CDR3 is built from 15 residues. V was trimmed by 6 bases and J by 6 bases, leaving 17 bases between them. This CDR3 is CASRARAGASGELFF. The CDR3 bases are TGTGCCAGCAGAGCACGGGCAGGGGCATCCGGGGAGCTGTTTTTT.